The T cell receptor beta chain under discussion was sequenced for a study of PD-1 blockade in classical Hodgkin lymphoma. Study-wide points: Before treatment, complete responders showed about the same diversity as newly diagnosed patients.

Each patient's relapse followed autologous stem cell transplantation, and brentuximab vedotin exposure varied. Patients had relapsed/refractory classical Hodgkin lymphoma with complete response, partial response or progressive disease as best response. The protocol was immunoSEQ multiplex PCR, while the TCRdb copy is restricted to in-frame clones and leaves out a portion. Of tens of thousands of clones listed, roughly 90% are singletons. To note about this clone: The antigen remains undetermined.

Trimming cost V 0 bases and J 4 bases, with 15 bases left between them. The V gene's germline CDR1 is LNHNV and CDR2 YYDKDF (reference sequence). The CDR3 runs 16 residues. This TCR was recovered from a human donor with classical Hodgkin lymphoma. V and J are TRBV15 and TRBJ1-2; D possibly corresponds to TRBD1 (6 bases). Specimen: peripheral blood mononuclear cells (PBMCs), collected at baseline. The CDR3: CATSRDTNRVGYGYTF. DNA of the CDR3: TGTGCCACCAGCAGAGACACAAACAGGGTCGGCTATGGCTACACCTTC.